These 30 T cell receptor beta chains came from one sample sequenced in a study of blood T cell repertoires in COVID-19. The protocol was immunoSEQ multiplex PCR, while the TCRdb copy is restricted to in-frame clones and leaves out a portion. Seen here are 150,000 to 200,000 clones, around 87% observed once, and the top ten hold roughly 7%. Input material: peripheral blood. These receptors all stem from a woman over 75 in a cohort sampled during active or convalescent COVID-19.

The chain joins TRBV29-1 to TRBJ1-5, with 9 bases lining up with TRBD1. The CDR3 runs to 14 residues. CDR1 and CDR2 from the germline V gene are SQVTM and ANQGSEA. J lost 3 bases, V lost 6 bases, and 6 bases had no gene match. The DNA of the CDR3 is TGCAGCGTAGGGACAGGGAATACCAATCAGCCCCAGCATTTT. Translation: CSVGTGNTNQPQHF. The full variable domain, its missing parts supplied by reference TRBV29-1 and TRBJ1-5, is SAVISQKPSRDICQRGTSLTIQCQVDSQVTMMFWYRQQPGQSLTLIATANQGSEATYESGFVIDKFPISRPNLTFSTLTVSNMSPEDSSIYLCSVGTGNTNQPQHFGDGTRLSIL.

This clone is a singleton in its sample. V usage is TRBV3-1 (or the pseudogene TRBV3-2) and J usage is TRBJ2-5, with 9 positions matching TRBD2. V shed 2 bases, J shed 0 bases, and the junction held 7 bases outside the gene matches. The V gene's germline CDR1 is LGHDT and CDR2 YNNKEL (reference sequence). The CDR3 contains 17 residues. The CDR3 sequence: CASSQRGGTSYQETQYF. The CDR3 nucleotides read TGTGCCAGCAGCCAAAGGGGCGGGACTAGCTACCAAGAGACCCAGTACTTC.

The J gene is TRBJ2-2, the V gene TRBV5-1; a possible D gene is TRBD1 (6 bases). This CDR3 region has 16 residues. V was clipped by 4 bases and J by 4 bases, with 17 bases between them. Germline V lookup: CDR1 SGHRS, CDR2 YFSETQ. The CDR3, as DNA: TGCGCCAGCAGCCCCGAATGGGGGCAGGTCACCGGGGAGCTGTTTTTT. Its protein product is CASSPEWGQVTGELFF.

The rearrangement joins TRBV3-1 (or the pseudogene TRBV3-2) to TRBJ1-2, with D perhaps matching TRBD1 (6 bases). Trimming took 4 bases from V and 9 from J, leaving 21 bases between them. Per the germline V gene, CDR1 is LGHDT and CDR2 is YNNKEL (reference sequence). The CDR3 runs to 15 residues. The CDR3 spells CASSPADRSEVRYTF. As DNA, the CDR3 is TGTGCCAGCAGCCCCGCCGACAGGTCCGAGGTTCGCTACACCTTC.

The gene calls are TRBV3-1 (or the pseudogene TRBV3-2) and TRBJ2-1, with TRBD1 as a possible D gene (6 bases). The CDR3 has 17 amino acids. The germline V and J ends were trimmed by 4 bases and 0 bases, with 16 bases remaining between them. Germline V lookup: CDR1 LGHDT, CDR2 YNNKEL (reference sequence). CDR3 protein: CASSPRGGRSSYNEQFF. In DNA, the CDR3 is TGTGCCAGCAGCCCCAGGGGTGGGCGAAGCTCCTACAATGAGCAGTTCTTC.

The chain is built from TRBV27 and TRBJ2-7, with D perhaps TRBD2 (6 bases). The CDR3 runs to 12 residues. Trimming removed 6 bases from V and 3 bases from J, with 9 bases in between. The germline V gene has CDR1 MNHEY and CDR2 SMNVEV (reference sequence). The CDR3 DNA reads TGTGCCAGCAGGGGGGACTTCTACGAGCAGTACTTC. Its protein product is CASRGDFYEQYF.

The genes are TRBV24-1 and TRBJ2-3; TRBD1 matches 7 bases. The germline CDR1 and CDR2 sequences are KGHDR and SFDVKD. This CDR3 is 18 amino acids long. V lost 4 bases to trimming and J lost 0 bases; unmatched junction nucleotides: 12. CDR3 in DNA: TGTGCCACCAGTGACCTTCCCCAAGGGGGCTTTAGCACAGATACGCAGTATTTT. It is translated as CATSDLPQGGFSTDTQYF.

The rearrangement links TRBV24-1 to TRBJ2-5, with a weak D call TRBD2 (6 bases). V was clipped by 4 bases and J by 1 base, with 9 bases between them. Germline CDR1 KGHDR, CDR2 SFDVKD. The CDR3 totals 14 residues. The CDR3 nucleotides read TGTGCCACCAGTGACCGGGAGACCCAAGAGACCCAGTACTTC. As protein: CATSDRETQETQYF.

CDR3 residues: CASSLVWREGQNNEQFF. CDR3 DNA sequence: TGTGCCAGCAGCTTAGTTTGGCGGGAGGGCCAGAACAATGAGCAGTTCTTC. The chain employs TRBV7-9 and TRBJ2-1, with 9 bases aligning to TRBD2. The V and J ends lost 1 base and 5 bases, in that order; junction bases with no gene match: 9. Germline CDR1 and CDR2: SEHNR and FQNEAQ (reference sequence). This CDR3 has 17 residues.

This chain joins TRBV28 and TRBJ2-5; a possible D gene is TRBD1 (6 bases). V gave up 5 bases and J gave up 2 bases, with 21 bases separating them. The CDR3 runs to 17 residues. CDR1 and CDR2 from the germline V gene are MDHEN and SYDVKM. CDR3 amino acids: CASSPPGAIGGQETQYF. In DNA form, the CDR3 reads TGTGCCAGCAGTCCTCCAGGGGCGATTGGTGGACAAGAGACCCAGTACTTC.

CDR3: CASSESRTQYF. DNA for the CDR3: TGTGCCAGCAGTGAATCCCGGACCCAGTACTTC. The rearrangement joins TRBV6-1 to TRBJ2-5; D is unclear. With 2 bases removed from V and 7 bases from J, the gap between germline ends came to 5 bases. CDR1 MNHNS and CDR2 SASEGT come from the germline V gene. The CDR3 has 11 amino acids.

The rearrangement links TRBV19 to TRBJ1-5, with D possibly being TRBD1 (6 bases). Trimming stripped 4 bases from V and 0 bases from J, with 16 bases between. The CDR3 covers 17 residues. Looked up from germline, CDR1 is LNHDA and CDR2 is SQIVND (reference sequence). The CDR3 sequence: CASSSTGLPYSNQPQHF. DNA of the CDR3: TGTGCCAGTAGTAGTACAGGGCTACCATATAGCAATCAGCCCCAGCATTTT.

This sequence joins TRBV7-2 and TRBJ2-7, with D possibly matching TRBD1 (5 bases). The germline V gene encodes CDR1 SGHTA and CDR2 FQGNSA. V was clipped by 3 bases and J by 4 bases, with 10 bases between them. This CDR3 is built from 13 residues. The CDR3: CASSFGRVYEQYF. As DNA, the CDR3 is TGTGCCAGCAGCTTTGGCAGGGTATACGAGCAGTACTTC.

This clone was seen a handful of times. The chain has TRBV6-4 and TRBJ1-1, with 10 positions matching TRBD1. The length of the CDR3 is 15 residues. Germline V gene sequence: CDR1 MRHNA, CDR2 SNTAGT. Trimming at V came to 6 bases and at J to 3 bases, leaving 7 bases not matched to a gene. The CDR3 is CASRIRQGADTEAFF. The CDR3 bases are TGTGCCAGCAGGATAAGACAGGGGGCGGACACTGAAGCTTTCTTT.

V and J are TRBV15 and TRBJ1-2, with D perhaps TRBD1 (5 bases). Trimming removed 6 bases from V and 8 bases from J, with 10 bases in between. The germline CDR1 and CDR2 sequences are LNHNV and YYDKDF (reference sequence). This CDR3 is 11 amino acids long. Written as DNA, the CDR3 is TGTGCCACCAGGCAGGGAGGGGGCTACACCTTC. Amino acids: CATRQGGGYTF.

This clone has a single count. The chain combines TRBV7-9 with TRBJ2-5, with TRBD2 as a possible D gene (7 bases). V lost 1 base to trimming and J lost 5 bases, with 11 bases between them. This CDR3 comprises 14 residues. Germline V gene sequence: CDR1 SEHNR, CDR2 FQNEAQ (reference sequence). The CDR3 spells CASSLGGGVETQYF. For the CDR3, the DNA is TGTGCCAGCAGCTTAGGAGGGGGGGTCGAGACCCAGTACTTC.

This clone was counted only a few times. J is TRBJ2-7 and V is TRBV5-1; perhaps TRBD1 as D (7 bases). The ends were cut back, 7 bases at V and 5 bases at J, with 16 bases in the middle. Germline V lookup: CDR1 SGHRS, CDR2 YFSETQ. CDR3 length equals 13 residues. The CDR3 spells CASARGRSDEQYV. In nucleotides, the CDR3 is TGCGCCAGCGCCAGGGGGAGGAGCGACGAGCAGTACGTC.

The rearrangement joins TRBV5-1 to TRBJ2-7; 11 bases agree with TRBD2. This CDR3 contains 14 residues. The germline gives CDR1 SGHRS, CDR2 YFSETQ. V gave up 4 bases and J gave up 6 bases; unmatched junction bases: 6. The CDR3 nucleotides read TGCGCCAGCAGCACCGGGACTAGCGGCTCCGAGCAGTACTTC. Its protein product is CASSTGTSGSEQYF.

The chain recombines TRBV19 with TRBJ1-1, with a tentative D call TRBD1 (5 bases). The germline CDR1 and CDR2 sequences are LNHDA and SQIVND (reference sequence). The CDR3 is 15 amino acids. The ends were cut back, 4 bases at V and 1 base at J, with 13 bases in the middle. The CDR3 sequence: CASSTQDTRNTEAFF. CDR3 bases: TGTGCCAGTAGTACTCAGGACACCAGGAACACTGAAGCTTTCTTT.

V and J are TRBV10-3 and TRBJ1-1, with a possible D match to TRBD1 (5 bases). Germline CDR1 reads ENHRY; CDR2 reads SYGVKD. The CDR3 extends over 15 amino acids. The germline V and J ends were trimmed by 2 bases and 4 bases, with 14 bases remaining between them. The CDR3 region is CAISEPTAGPTEAFF. As DNA, the CDR3 is TGTGCCATCAGTGAGCCGACGGCAGGGCCCACTGAAGCTTTCTTT.

The sample holds one count of this clone. The rearrangement links TRBV14 to TRBJ2-1; TRBD2 aligns across 10 bases. The ends lost 4 bases at V and 4 bases at J; junction bases unmatched: 10. CDR3 length equals 17 residues. The V gene's germline CDR1 is SGHDN and CDR2 FVKESK. The CDR3 loop reads CASSRAPSGGPYNEQFF. The CDR3 nucleotides are TGTGCCAGCAGCCGAGCTCCTAGCGGGGGACCTTACAATGAGCAGTTCTTC. The variable domain in full, completed from reference TRBV14 and TRBJ2-1, reads EAGVTQFPSHSVIEKGQTVTLRCDPISGHDNLYWYRRVMGKEIKFLLHFVKESKQDESGMPNNRFLAERTGGTYSTLKVQPAELEDSGVYFCASSRAPSGGPYNEQFFGPGTRLTVL.

The table lists this clone with a few counts. The rearrangement joins TRBV7-9 to TRBJ2-7; D is unresolved. This CDR3 comprises 11 residues. CDR1 is SEHNR and CDR2 is FQNEAQ in the germline V gene (reference sequence). V was clipped by 5 bases and J by 5 bases, with 7 bases between them. The CDR3 spells CASSEADEQYF. CDR3 in DNA: TGTGCCAGCAGCGAAGCTGACGAGCAGTACTTC.

CDR3 nucleotide sequence: TGTGCCAGCAGCTCTTGGCGGGAGAGAACCTACGAGCAGTACGTC. This gives the protein CASSSWRERTYEQYV. The chain employs TRBV28 and TRBJ2-7; 7 positions match TRBD2. J gave up 2 bases and V 6 bases, and 10 bases lay outside the gene matches. Germline-derived CDR1 and CDR2 are MDHEN and SYDVKM. The CDR3 covers 15 residues.

In its sample, this clone was seen once. The chain joins TRBV5-1 to TRBJ2-1, with TRBD2 as a possible D gene (6 bases). The CDR3 is made up of 15 amino acids. Between the trimmed V and J ends, which lost 0 bases and 7 bases, there was a span of 14 bases. CDR1 and CDR2 from the germline V gene are SGHRS and YFSETQ. CDR3 nucleotides: TGCGCCAGCAGCTTGGAAAGGCGGGGTGGAAATGAGCAGTTCTTC. Translating gives CASSLERRGGNEQFF.

The chain uses TRBV7-2 and TRBJ1-6; 8 positions agree with TRBD1. The CDR3 runs to 15 residues. The germline V gene encodes CDR1 SGHTA and CDR2 FQGNSA. V dropped 5 bases and J dropped 10; count of bases not matched to a gene: 10. CDR3 coding DNA: TGTGCCAGCAGCCCCAGACAGGGGAAGGACTCACCCCTCCACTTT. Translation: CASSPRQGKDSPLHF.

This clone was seen only a few times. The same CDR3 also results from other DNA sequences found in this sample. V usage is TRBV6-5 and J usage is TRBJ2-1; 10 nucleotides align to TRBD1. The CDR3 is 14 residues long. With V trimmed by 2 bases and J by 8 bases, 3 bases remained unmatched. Germline V gene sequence: CDR1 MNHEY, CDR2 SVGAGI. CDR3 coding DNA: TGTGCCAGCAGTTACGGGGACAGGGGCTATGAGCAGTTCTTC. It specifies CASSYGDRGYEQFF.

The rearrangement uses TRBV6-5 and TRBJ2-3, with TRBD1 identical over 9 bases. Losses at the gene ends were 5 bases for V and 5 bases for J; bases not matched to a gene: 8. The CDR3 length is 15 residues. Germline-derived CDR1 and CDR2 are MNHEY and SVGAGI. The CDR3 here is CASSLDRGGVDTQYF. In nucleotides, the CDR3 is TGTGCCAGCAGTCTCGACAGGGGGGGTGTAGATACGCAGTATTTT.

This clone has just one count. V and J are TRBV19 and TRBJ2-2; 7 bases map to TRBD1. The CDR3 is 15 amino acids. The trim removed 3 bases at V and 4 bases at J, leaving 5 bases unmatched. Germline CDR1 LNHDA, CDR2 SQIVND (reference sequence). CDR3 nucleotide sequence: TGTGCCAGTAGTATTCGGACAGGACCCACCGGGGAGCTGTTTTTT. Protein sequence: CASSIRTGPTGELFF.

This clone has just one count. This chain uses TRBV6-5 with TRBJ2-1; 8 bases agree with TRBD2. This CDR3 comprises 14 residues. Germline CDR1 MNHEY, CDR2 SVGAGI. V gave up 11 bases and J gave up 9 bases; unmatched junction bases: 15. CDR3 in amino acids: CASGKRESIGEQFF. The CDR3 DNA follows: TGTGCCTCCGGTAAGCGGGAGTCTATAGGTGAGCAGTTCTTC.

This chain joins TRBV11-2 and TRBJ2-7; the D is unclear. This CDR3 region has 13 residues. Trimming cost V 5 bases and J 4 bases, with 12 bases left between them. Germline values: CDR1 SGHAT, CDR2 FQNNGV. The CDR3 bases are TGTGCCAGCAGCAGCCAGCGCCTATACGAGCAGTACTTC. Translating gives CASSSQRLYEQYF.